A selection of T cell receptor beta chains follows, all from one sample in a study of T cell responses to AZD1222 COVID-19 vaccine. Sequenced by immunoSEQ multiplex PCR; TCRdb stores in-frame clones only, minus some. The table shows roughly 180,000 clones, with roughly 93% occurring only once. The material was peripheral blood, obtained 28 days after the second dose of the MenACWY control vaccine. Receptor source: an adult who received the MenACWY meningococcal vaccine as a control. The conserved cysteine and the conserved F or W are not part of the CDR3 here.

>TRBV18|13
ASSPWGGRDQPQH
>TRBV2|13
ASSDGSSGANVLT
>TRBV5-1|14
ASSLGGMGGEETQY
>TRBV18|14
ASSFGQGLGNSPLH
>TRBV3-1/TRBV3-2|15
ASSQNEPFFSNQPQH
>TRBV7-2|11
ASSAQTNTEAF
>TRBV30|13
AWSIRPGGGQPQH
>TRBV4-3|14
ASSHLNAGTGGDYT
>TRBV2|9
ATSENTEAF
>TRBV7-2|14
ASSKDASSYNSPLH
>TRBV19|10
ASRGANTEAF
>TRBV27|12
ASSPPGGPGELF
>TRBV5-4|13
ASSLGDRMGEKLF
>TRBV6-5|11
ASSYRDNSPLH
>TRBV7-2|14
ASSLAGGGRSYEQY
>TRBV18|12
ASSPTTVNTEAF
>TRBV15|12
ATSRGGGNQPQH
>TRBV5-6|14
ASSLAGDPSGNTIY
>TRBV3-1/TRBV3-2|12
ASSWGSGTDTQY
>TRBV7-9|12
ASSLPGGRYGYT
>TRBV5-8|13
ASSLLGLSNSPLH
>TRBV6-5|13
ASSYSERASYGYT
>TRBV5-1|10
ASSPDGEKLF
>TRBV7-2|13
ASSLAGGQQYEQY
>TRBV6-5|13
ASSYSRLRTGGYT
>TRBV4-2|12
ASSQGTLGETQY
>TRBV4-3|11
ASSLNRGGKLF
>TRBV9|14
ASSLSVSDGLGEQY
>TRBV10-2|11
ASSDGGTYEQY
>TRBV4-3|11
ASSHSPGSPLH
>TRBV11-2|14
ASRRPGGILTNEQF
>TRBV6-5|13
ASTDRGRMNTEAF
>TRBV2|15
ASSLPRRSSGANVLT
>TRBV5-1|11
ASSLGWSDTQY
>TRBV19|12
ASSIVGGNQPQH
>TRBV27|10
ASSFVQGEAF
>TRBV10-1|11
ASGSDVNTEAF
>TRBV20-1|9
SAGGTYEQY
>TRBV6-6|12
ASSATGVREKLF
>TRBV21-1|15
ASSKLRQILDNQPQH
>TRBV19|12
ATSSGRGNEKLF
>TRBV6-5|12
ASRLDSSSYGYT
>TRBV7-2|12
ASSSGGGTDTQY
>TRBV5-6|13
ASSFRDRGKNEQF
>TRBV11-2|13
ASSFALGTGTEAF
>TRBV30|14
AWKVQGSFSNYGYT
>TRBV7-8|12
ASSLVEVGYGYT
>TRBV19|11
ASRNRDRASAF
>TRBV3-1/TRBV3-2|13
ASSQVSAGVSEQY
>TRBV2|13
ASSELGGVGTEAF
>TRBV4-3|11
ASSQSRLSEAF
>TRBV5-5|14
ASSLRGQDLGSPLH
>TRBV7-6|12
ASSLVGSGNTIY